This T cell receptor (beta chain) came from a study of cytomegalovirus exposure and HLA in healthy donors. V was cut by 0 bases and J by 9 bases, with 10 bases left in between. CDR1 is SGHRS, CDR2 YFSETQ, per germline. The CDR3 has 14 amino acids. PCR primers comprised 60 Vbeta and 13 Jbeta primers. Using immunoSEQ multiplex PCR, the repertoire was profiled, and TCRdb retains in-frame clones only, with some absent. The sample yields about 200,000 clones, 70% to 80% seen once. This clone was found once. Its antigen is undetermined. General study points: Analyzed later, most CMV-associated TCR beta chains appeared HLA-restricted. Relative to equally common others, HLA-associated TCR beta chains showed greater clonal expansion in a later analysis. Most of the TCR beta V segments (in an earlier analysis) were productive either about 87% or about 30% of the time.

V and J are TRBV5-1 and TRBJ1-6; D call uncertain. The sequencing sample was made of PBMCs. The source is a male donor in good health and CMV-seropositive. In nucleotides, the CDR3 is TGCGCCAGCAGCTTGGTACAGAACGGTTCACCCCTCCACTTT. It is translated as CASSLVQNGSPLHF.